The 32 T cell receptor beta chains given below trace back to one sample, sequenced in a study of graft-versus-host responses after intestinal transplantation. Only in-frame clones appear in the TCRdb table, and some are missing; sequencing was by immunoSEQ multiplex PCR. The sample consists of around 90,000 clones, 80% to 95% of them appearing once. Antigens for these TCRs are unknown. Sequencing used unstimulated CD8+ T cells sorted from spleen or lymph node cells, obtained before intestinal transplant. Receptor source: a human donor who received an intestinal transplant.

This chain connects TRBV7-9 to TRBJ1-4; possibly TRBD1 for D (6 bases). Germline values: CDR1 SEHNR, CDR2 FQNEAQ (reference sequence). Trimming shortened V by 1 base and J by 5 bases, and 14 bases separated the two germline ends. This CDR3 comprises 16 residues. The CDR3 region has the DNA TGTGCCAGCAGCTTAGTATCCCGCGGACAGAATGAAAAACTGTTTTTT. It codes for CASSLVSRGQNEKLFF. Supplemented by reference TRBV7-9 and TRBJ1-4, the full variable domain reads DTGVSQNPRHKITKRGQNVTFRCDPISEHNRLYWYRQTLGQGPEFLTYFQNEAQLEKSRLLSDRFSAERPKGSFSTLEIQRTEQGDSAMYLCASSLVSRGQNEKLFFGSGTQLSVL.

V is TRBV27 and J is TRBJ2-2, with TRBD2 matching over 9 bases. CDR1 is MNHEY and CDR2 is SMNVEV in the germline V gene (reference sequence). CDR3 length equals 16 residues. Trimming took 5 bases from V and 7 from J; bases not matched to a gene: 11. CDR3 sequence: CASSQPSGRTHGELFF. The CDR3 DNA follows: TGTGCCAGCAGTCAACCAAGCGGGAGGACCCACGGGGAGCTGTTTTTT.

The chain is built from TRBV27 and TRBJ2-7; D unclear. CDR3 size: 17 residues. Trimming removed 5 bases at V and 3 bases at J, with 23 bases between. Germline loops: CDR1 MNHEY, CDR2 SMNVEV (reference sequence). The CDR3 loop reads CASSPLLSRVIFYEQYF. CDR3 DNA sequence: TGTGCCAGCAGTCCCCTCCTAAGTCGCGTGATCTTCTACGAGCAGTACTTC.

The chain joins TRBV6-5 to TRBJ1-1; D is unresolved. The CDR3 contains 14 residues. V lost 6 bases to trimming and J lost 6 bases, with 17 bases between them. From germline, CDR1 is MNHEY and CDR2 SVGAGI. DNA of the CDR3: TGTGCCAGCAGCCTACGCAAAGAGCGTTCTGAAGCTTTCTTT. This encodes CASSLRKERSEAFF.

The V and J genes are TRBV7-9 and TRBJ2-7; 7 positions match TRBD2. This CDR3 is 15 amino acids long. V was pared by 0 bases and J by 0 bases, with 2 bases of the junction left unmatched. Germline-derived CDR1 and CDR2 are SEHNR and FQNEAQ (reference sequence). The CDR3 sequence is CASSLAGGSSYEQYF. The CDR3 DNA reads TGTGCCAGCAGCTTAGCGGGGGGGTCCTCCTACGAGCAGTACTTC.

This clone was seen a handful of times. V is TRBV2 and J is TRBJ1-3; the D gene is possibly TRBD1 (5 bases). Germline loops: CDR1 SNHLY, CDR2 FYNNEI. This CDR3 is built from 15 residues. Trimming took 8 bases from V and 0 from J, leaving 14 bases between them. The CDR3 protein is CASGGGRFSGNTIYF. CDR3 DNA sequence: TGTGCCAGCGGGGGAGGACGGTTCTCTGGAAACACCATATATTTT. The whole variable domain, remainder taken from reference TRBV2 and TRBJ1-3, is EPEVTQTPSHQVTQMGQEVILRCVPISNHLYFYWYRQILGQKVEFLVSFYNNEISEKSEIFDDQFSVERPDGSNFTLKIRSTKLEDSAMYFCASGGGRFSGNTIYFGEGSWLTVV.

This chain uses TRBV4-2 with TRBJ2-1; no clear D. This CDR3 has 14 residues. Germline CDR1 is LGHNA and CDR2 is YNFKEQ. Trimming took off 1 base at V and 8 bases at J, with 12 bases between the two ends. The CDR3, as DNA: TGTGCCAGCAGCCAAGGGGCAGAGACGTATGAGCAGTTCTTC. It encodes CASSQGAETYEQFF.

Written as DNA, the CDR3 is TGTGCCAGCGTCCAACCCACCAGGGTACCCTACGAGCAGTACTTC. Translation gives CASVQPTRVPYEQYF. This chain connects TRBV6-1 to TRBJ2-7; the D gene is possibly TRBD1 (5 bases). V gave up 8 bases and J gave up 2 bases, with 19 bases separating them. The CDR3 runs to 15 residues. The germline V gene encodes CDR1 MNHNS and CDR2 SASEGT.

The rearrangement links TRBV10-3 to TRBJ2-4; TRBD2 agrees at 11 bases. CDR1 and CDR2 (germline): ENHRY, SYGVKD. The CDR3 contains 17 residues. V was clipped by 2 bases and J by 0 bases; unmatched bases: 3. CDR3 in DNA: TGTGCCATCAGTGAGGGCGGACTAGCGGGAGCCAAAAACATTCAGTACTTC. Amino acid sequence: CAISEGGLAGAKNIQYF.

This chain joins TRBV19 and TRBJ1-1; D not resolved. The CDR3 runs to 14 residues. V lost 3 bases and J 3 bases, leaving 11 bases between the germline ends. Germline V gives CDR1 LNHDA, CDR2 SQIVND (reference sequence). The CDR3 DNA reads TGTGCCAGTAGTATCCCGGGTTACTACACTGAAGCTTTCTTT. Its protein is CASSIPGYYTEAFF.

Written as DNA, the CDR3 is TGTGCCAGCAGCTTAGGCTTTGCGCGGGAAGAGACCCAGTACTTC. Translated, it gives CASSLGFAREETQYF. The chain couples TRBV7-6 to TRBJ2-5, with a weak D call TRBD2 (5 bases). This CDR3 has 15 residues. V lost 1 base and J lost 3, with 12 bases in between. Germline V gives CDR1 SGHVS, CDR2 FNYEAQ.

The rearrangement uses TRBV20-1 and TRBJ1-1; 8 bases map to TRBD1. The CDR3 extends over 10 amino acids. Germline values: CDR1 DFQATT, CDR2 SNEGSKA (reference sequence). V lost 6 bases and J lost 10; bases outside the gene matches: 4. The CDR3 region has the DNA TGCAGTGCCCCCGGGACAGGAGCTTTCTTT. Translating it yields CSAPGTGAFF.

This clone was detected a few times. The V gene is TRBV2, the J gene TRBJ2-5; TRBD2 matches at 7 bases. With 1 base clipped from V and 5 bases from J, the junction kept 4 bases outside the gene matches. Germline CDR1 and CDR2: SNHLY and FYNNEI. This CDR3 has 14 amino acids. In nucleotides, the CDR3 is TGTGCCAGCAGTGAAGTGGGAGGGGAGGAGACCCAGTACTTC. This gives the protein CASSEVGGEETQYF.

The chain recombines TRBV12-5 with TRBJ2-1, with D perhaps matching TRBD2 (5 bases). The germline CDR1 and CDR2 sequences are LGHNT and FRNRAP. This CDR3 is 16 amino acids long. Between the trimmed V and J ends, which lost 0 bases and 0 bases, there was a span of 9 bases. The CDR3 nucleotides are TGTGCTAGTGGTTTGGTAACCGGGATCTCCTACAATGAGCAGTTCTTC. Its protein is CASGLVTGISYNEQFF.

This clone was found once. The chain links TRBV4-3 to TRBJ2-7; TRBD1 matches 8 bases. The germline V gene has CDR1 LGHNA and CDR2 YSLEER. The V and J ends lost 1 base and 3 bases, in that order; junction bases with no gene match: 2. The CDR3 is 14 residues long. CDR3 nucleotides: TGCGCCAGCAGCCAAGTAGGACAGGGCTACGAGCAGTACTTC. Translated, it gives CASSQVGQGYEQYF.

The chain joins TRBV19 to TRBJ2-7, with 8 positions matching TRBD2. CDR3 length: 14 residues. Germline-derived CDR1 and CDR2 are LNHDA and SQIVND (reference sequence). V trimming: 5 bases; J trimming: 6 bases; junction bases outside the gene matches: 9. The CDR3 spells CASSLTGGPREQYF. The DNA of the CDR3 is TGTGCCAGTAGTTTGACGGGAGGGCCTCGCGAGCAGTACTTC. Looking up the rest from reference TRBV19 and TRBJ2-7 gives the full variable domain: DGGITQSPKYLFRKEGQNVTLSCEQNLNHDAMYWYRQDPGQGLRLIYYSQIVNDFQKGDIAEGYSVSREKKESFPLTVTSAQKNPTAFYLCASSLTGGPREQYFGPGTRLTVT.

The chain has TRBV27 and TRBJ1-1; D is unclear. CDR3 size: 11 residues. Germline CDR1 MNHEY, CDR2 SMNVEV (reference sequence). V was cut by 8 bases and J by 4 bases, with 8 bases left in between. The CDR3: CASSSGTEAFF. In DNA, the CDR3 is TGTGCCAGCTCCAGCGGCACTGAAGCTTTCTTT.

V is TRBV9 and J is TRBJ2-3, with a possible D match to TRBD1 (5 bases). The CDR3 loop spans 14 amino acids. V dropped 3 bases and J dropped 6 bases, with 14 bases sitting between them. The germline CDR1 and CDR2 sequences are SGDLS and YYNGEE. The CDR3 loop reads CASSDAAGLDTQYF. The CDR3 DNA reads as TGTGCCAGCAGCGACGCCGCAGGGTTGGATACGCAGTATTTT.

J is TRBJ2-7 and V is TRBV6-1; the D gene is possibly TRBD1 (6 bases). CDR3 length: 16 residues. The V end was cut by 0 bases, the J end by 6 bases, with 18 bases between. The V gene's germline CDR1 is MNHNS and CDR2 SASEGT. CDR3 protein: CASSEAGADLGSEQYF. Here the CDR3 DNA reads TGTGCCAGCAGTGAAGCGGGGGCGGACCTCGGATCCGAGCAGTACTTC.

CDR3 amino acids: CASSLTRGNTEAFF. The CDR3 DNA reads as TGTGCCAGCAGCTTGACAAGGGGGAACACTGAAGCTTTCTTT. The genes are TRBV5-4 and TRBJ1-1; a weak D match, TRBD1 (5 bases). The CDR3 loop spans 14 amino acids. V was clipped by 1 base and J by 1 base, with 8 bases between them. CDR1 and CDR2 (germline): SGHNT, YYREEE (reference sequence).

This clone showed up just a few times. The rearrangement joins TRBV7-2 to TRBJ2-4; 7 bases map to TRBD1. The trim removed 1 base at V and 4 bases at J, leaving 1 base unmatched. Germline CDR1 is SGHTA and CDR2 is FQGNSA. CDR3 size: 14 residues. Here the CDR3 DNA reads TGTGCCAGCAGCTTAGGACAGGGAAAAAACATTCAGTACTTC. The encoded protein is CASSLGQGKNIQYF.

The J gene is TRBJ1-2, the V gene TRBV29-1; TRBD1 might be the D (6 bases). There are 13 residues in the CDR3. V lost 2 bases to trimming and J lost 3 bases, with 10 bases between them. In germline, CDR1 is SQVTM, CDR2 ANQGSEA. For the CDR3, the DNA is TGCAGCGTTGAACCTGGGGGCGACTATGGCTACACCTTC. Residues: CSVEPGGDYGYTF. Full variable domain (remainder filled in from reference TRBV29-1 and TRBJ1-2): SAVISQKPSRDICQRGTSLTIQCQVDSQVTMMFWYRQQPGQSLTLIATANQGSEATYESGFVIDKFPISRPNLTFSTLTVSNMSPEDSSIYLCSVEPGGDYGYTFGSGTRLTVV.

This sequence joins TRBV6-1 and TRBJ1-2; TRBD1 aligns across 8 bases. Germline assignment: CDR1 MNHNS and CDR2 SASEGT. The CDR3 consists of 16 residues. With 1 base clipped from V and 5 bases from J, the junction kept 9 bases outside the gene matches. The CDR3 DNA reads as TGTGCCAGCAGTGAAGACAGGGCAGGGGGCAATTATGGCTACACCTTC. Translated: CASSEDRAGGNYGYTF.

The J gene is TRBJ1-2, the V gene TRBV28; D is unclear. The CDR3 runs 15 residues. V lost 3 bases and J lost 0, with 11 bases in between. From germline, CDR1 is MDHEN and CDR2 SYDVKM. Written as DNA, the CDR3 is TGTGCCAGCAGTTTCCCCCCCAGTTCTAACTATGGCTACACCTTC. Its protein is CASSFPPSSNYGYTF.

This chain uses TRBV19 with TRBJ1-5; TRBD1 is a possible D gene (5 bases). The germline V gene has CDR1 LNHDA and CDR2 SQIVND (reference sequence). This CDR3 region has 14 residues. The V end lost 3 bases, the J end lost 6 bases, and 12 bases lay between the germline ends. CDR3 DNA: TGTGCCAGTAGTATCCCGGAAGGGGTTCAGCCCCAGCATTTT. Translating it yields CASSIPEGVQPQHF.

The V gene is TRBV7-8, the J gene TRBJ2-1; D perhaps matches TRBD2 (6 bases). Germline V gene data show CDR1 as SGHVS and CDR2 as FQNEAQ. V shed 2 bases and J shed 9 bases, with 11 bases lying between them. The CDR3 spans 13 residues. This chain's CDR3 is CASSLSGVREQFF. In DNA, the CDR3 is TGTGCCAGCAGCTTATCGGGAGTACGTGAGCAGTTCTTC.

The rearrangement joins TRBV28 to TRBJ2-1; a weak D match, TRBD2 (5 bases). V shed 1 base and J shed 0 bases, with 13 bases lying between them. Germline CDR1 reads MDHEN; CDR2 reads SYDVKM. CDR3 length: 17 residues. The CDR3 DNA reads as TGTGCCAGCAGTTTATATCCCCAGCGGAGCTCCTACAATGAGCAGTTCTTC. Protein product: CASSLYPQRSSYNEQFF. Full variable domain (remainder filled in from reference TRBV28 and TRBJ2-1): DVKVTQSSRYLVKRTGEKVFLECVQDMDHENMFWYRQDPGLGLRLIYFSYDVKMKEKGDIPEGYSVSREKKERFSLILESASTNQTSMYLCASSLYPQRSSYNEQFFGPGTRLTVL.

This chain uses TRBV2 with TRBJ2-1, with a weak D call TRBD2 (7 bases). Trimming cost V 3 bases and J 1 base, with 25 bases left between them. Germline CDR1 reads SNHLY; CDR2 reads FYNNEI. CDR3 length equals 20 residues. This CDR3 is CASSDRPAGLGGESYNEQFF. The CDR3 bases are TGTGCCAGCAGTGATCGCCCAGCGGGGCTAGGGGGGGAATCCTACAATGAGCAGTTCTTC.

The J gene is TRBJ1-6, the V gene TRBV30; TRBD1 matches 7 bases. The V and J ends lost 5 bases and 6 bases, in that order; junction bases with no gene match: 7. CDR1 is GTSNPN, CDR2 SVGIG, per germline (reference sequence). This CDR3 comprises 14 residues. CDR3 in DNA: TGTGCCTGGGACAGGGTCCTTAGTAATTCACCCCTCCACTTT. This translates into CAWDRVLSNSPLHF.

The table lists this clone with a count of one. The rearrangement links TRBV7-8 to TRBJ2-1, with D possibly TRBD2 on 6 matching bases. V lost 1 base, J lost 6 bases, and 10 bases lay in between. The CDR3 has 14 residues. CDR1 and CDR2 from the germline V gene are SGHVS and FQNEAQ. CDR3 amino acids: CASSLVDYTNEQFF. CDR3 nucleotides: TGTGCCAGCAGCTTAGTGGACTACACCAATGAGCAGTTCTTC. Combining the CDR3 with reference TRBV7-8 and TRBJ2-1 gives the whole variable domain GAGVSQSPRYKVAKRGQDVALRCDPISGHVSLFWYQQALGQGPEFLTYFQNEAQLDKSGLPSDRFFAERPEGSVSTLKIQRTQQEDSAVYLCASSLVDYTNEQFFGPGTRLTVL.

The CDR3 spells CASSLVTGRNYGYTF. In nucleotides, the CDR3 is TGCGCCAGCAGCTTGGTGACAGGCCGAAACTATGGCTACACCTTC. This sequence joins TRBV5-1 and TRBJ1-2; TRBD1 is a possible D gene (6 bases). The V gene's germline CDR1 is SGHRS and CDR2 YFSETQ. This CDR3 has 15 amino acids. Trimming removed 0 bases at V and 2 bases at J, with 11 bases between.

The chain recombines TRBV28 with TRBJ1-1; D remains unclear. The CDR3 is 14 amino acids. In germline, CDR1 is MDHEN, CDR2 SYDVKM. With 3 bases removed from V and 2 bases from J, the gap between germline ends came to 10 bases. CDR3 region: CASSFGFTNTEAFF. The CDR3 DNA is TGTGCCAGCAGTTTCGGTTTTACTAACACTGAAGCTTTCTTT.